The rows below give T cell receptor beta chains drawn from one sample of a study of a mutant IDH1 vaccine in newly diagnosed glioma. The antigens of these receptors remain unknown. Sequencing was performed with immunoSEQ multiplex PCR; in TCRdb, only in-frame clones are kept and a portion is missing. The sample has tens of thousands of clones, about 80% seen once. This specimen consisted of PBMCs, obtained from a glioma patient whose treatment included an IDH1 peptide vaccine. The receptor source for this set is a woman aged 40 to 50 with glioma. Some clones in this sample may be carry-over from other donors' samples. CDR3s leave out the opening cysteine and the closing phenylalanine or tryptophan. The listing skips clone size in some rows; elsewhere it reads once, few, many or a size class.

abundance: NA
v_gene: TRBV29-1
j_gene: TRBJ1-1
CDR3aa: SAEGQNTEAF

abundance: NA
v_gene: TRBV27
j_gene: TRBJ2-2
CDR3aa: ASSLFSLNTGELF

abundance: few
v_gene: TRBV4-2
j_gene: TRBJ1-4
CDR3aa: ASSQTVKEKLF

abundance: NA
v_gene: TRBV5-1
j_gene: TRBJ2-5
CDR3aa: ASSPGSTQETQY

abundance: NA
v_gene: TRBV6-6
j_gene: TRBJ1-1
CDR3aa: ASSYLGFEAF

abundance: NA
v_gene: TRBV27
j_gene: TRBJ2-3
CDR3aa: ASSTGTSGADTQY

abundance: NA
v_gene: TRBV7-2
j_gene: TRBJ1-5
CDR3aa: ASSFWEGQPQH

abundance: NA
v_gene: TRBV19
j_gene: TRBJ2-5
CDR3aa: ASSPPTGTGWETQY

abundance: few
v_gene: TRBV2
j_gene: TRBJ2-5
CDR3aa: ASSHRGGAGGETQY

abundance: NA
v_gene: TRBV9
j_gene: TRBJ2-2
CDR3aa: ASSAWTGIDTGELF

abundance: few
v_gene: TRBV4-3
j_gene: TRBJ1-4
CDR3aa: ASSQDRTTNEKLF

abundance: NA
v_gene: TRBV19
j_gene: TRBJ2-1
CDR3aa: ASQTMGGSSYNEQF

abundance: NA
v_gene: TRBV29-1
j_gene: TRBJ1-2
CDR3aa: SVEDLDDPAGYGYT

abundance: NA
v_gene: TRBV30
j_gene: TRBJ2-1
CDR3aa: AWSVGAGAIYEQF

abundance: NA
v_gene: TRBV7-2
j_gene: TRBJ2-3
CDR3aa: ASTRYSTDTQY